This TCR beta chain came from a study of blood T cell repertoires in COVID-19 (TCRdb year 2020). Regarding the study in general: Collaborator samples came from the United States, Italy and Spain and covered acute and convalescent phases of COVID-19. Nearly every sample came with metadata listing a de-identified subject ID, COVID-19 status, age in years and sex. Deeply sampled blood TCRbeta repertoires from subjects exposed to, actively infected with, or recovered from COVID-19 were included in the dataset. The repertoires were made available in a free public database intended to serve as a resource for research on the immune response to SARS-CoV-2. The prospective study material was composed of cDNA or gDNA derived from T cells, B-cell-depleted T cells, or PBMCs. Samples came from the ongoing ImmuneRACE study (first 160 participants) plus 1,254 subjects from 6 global collaborators. Where HLA class I and class II types were available, the types were taken from metadata supplied by the sample provider, not from assay-based typing.

Spanning cysteine to phenylalanine, the CDR3 consists of 11 amino acids. Solely the CDR3 DNA is kept, with 33 bases framed from the first base. The germline V gene specifies KGHDR as CDR1 and SFDVKD as CDR2. V is shortened by 8 bases, J by 6 bases, and the region joining them spans 9 bases. Study-level results and caveats: The amount of clinical and demographic metadata varied by source and participant and was provided uncurated.

The immunoSEQ Assay, a bias-controlled multiplex PCR, was used to amplify TCRbeta CDR3 regions from genomic DNA. The original methods were these. The number of nucleated cells in each sample was estimated from the amplification of reference gene primers within the assay. To quantify the absolute abundance of each unique TCRbeta CDR3 rearrangement, sequence reads were collapsed and filtered. For each sample, productive Simpson clonality was calculated by taking the square root of Simpson's diversity index across productive rearrangements. TCRdb re-hosts the immuneACCESS table, in-frame sequences only. Its copies lack some clones; in the studies checked, an unresolved V gene accounts for under half of them, and the cause for the rest is not known. V, J and clone size were drawn from that table, and D and trimming were deduced from the DNA. For this sample there are approximately 220,000 clones; around 86% appear just once. The top ten clonotypes cover around 3.5% of the sample.

A word on this clone: What this receptor recognizes is not known. Base qualities are missing; no much larger clone stands one base away.

Participants in the prospective study were enrolled through a virtual design, were aged 18 to 89 years, and lived in fewer than 30 United States geographic areas. In the prospective study, participants were assigned to cohorts based on the clinical history participants reported in a screening survey and a study questionnaire. Each participant in the prospective study had whole blood, serum and a nasopharyngeal or oropharyngeal swab collected by mobile phlebotomists. Over a roughly 2-month period, participants in the prospective study had the option of providing additional blood draws and questionnaires. Prospective study blood samples were shipped either frozen or at room temperature before DNA extraction.

Sequencing was done on a sample of PBMCs or T cells enriched from blood (not recorded which). Here the chain combines TRBV24-1 and TRBJ1-2; a tentative D call is TRBD1 (5 bases match). The receptor was isolated from a woman aged 40 to 49 with acute COVID-19. CDR3 region: CATNGGDGYTF. The nucleotide sequence is given as TGTGCCACCAACGGGGGTGATGGCTACACCTTC.